This TCR beta chain was obtained from a study of regulatory T cells in long-lasting Graves disease. Across the whole study: In persistent Graves' disease, antithyroid drugs had been taken for over 5 years and TSH receptor antibodies stayed positive.

This clonotype was seen a few times. Its antigen is unknown. The ends were cut back, 4 bases at V and 0 bases at J, with 9 bases in the middle. The germline V gene encodes CDR1 SQVTM and CDR2 ANQGSEA. The CDR3 has 14 amino acids. Study-wide findings and caveats: Newly diagnosed disease favored TRBV20-1 and TRBJ2-1 over persistent disease.

Specified time point: persistent/refractory GD, antithyroid drugs over 5 years with positive TRAb. RNA extracted from PBMCs served as the sequencing template. Xi'an, China, was home to the endocrinology department that provided patients. The authors built TCR beta libraries using iRepertoire HTBI primers and Arm-PCR of CDR3 regions. TCRdb recomputed calls from the multiplex PCR reads with MiXCR, one row per CDR3 protein. The sample lists under 500,000 distinct CDR3 sequences, more than 20% seen once, with 6.5% to 8% in the top ten. This sequence originates from a female donor with Graves disease. The sample in question was peripheral blood mononuclear cells (PBMCs), obtained when the disease was refractory, from a patient treated with antithyroid drugs. This chain links TRBV29-1 with TRBJ2-2; D perhaps matches TRBD1 (5 bases). The CDR3 region has the DNA TGCAGCGTTGGACAGTTCGCGAACACCGGGGAGCTGTTTTTT. Translation gives CSVGQFANTGELFF.